This T cell receptor beta chain was observed in a study of lymphopenia after photon versus proton radiotherapy (dated by TCRdb to about 2019). For the study in its entirety: In patients with gastrointestinal tumors who developed high-grade lymphopenia, the study compared the immunological effects of photon radiation therapy with those of proton radiation therapy. The 20 patients in the cohort had gastrointestinal tumors, were treated with either photon or proton therapy, and subsequently developed lymphopenia. The goal of the study was to describe how the two radiation modalities differ in their effects on the immune system.

On this clone: There is no known antigen for this receptor. The sample holds no much larger clone one base away, and base qualities are not on file.

Study-wide conclusions, independent of this receptor: Relative stability during treatment was observed in proton-treated patients, whereas loss of naive T cells and TCR diversity and gain of effector/memory populations were observed in photon-treated patients. The survival association was assessed only in patients who died, and the authors presented better survival with proton therapy as a possibility rather than a demonstrated result. Across the cohort, an inverse correlation was found between a larger post-nadir drop in TCR diversity and overall survival time among patients who died. After the lymphocyte count nadir, repertoires from photon-treated patients showed oligoclonal expansion, particularly of CD8+ Temra cells, and this expansion drove the decline in diversity.

Receptor libraries were prepared by the immunoSEQ multiplex PCR assay. Alongside multiparametric flow cytometry, deep sequencing of rearranged TCR beta loci was used to profile the T cell repertoires. TCRdb took over this immuneACCESS table, retaining in-frame rearrangements with V and J assigned. Such tables are incomplete; in checked studies, under half of the missing clones stem from an unresolved V gene, and the remainder is unexplained. Counted in this sample were roughly 65,000 clones; approximately 91% of them appeared once. The top ten hold 2.9% of the sample. The source was peripheral blood, collected from a patient treated with photon-based radiotherapy. The source is a woman in her 70s with pancreatic cancer.

This receptor carries the CDR3 CASSSGPRDEQYF. The bases read TGCGCCAGCAGCTCGGGACCGAGGGATGAGCAGTACTTC. The chain links TRBV5-1 with TRBJ2-7, with a tentative D call of TRBD1 or TRBD2, each matching 5 bases. The germline V gene sets CDR1 to SGHRS and CDR2 to YFSETQ. Spanning cysteine to phenylalanine, the CDR3 consists of 13 amino acids. CDR3 DNA only is kept here, 39 bases in frame from base 1. V lost 3 bases and J lost 7 bases; the stretch between them is 14 bases long.